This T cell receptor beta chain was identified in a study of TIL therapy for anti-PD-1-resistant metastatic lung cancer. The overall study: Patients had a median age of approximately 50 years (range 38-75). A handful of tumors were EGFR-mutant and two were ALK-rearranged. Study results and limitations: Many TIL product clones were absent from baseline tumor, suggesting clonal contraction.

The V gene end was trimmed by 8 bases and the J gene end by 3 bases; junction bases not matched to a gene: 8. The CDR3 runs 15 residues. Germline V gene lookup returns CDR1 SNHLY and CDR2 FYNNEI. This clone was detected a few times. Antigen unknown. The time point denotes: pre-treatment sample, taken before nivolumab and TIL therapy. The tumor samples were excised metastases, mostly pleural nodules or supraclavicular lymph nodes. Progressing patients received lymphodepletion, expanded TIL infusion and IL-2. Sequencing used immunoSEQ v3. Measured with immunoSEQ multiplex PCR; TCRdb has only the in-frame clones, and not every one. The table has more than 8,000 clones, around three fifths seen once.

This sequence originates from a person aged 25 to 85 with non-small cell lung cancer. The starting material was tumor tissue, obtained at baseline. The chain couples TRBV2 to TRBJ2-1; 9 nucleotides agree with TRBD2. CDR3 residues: CASVRKAGGYNEQFF. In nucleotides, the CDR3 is TGTGCCAGCGTTAGGAAAGCGGGGGGCTACAATGAGCAGTTCTTC.